The rows below give T cell receptor beta chains drawn from one sample of a study of blood T cell repertoires in COVID-19. Here immunoSEQ multiplex PCR was the method, and the copy in TCRdb shows in-frame clones only, minus some. Counted here are about 210,000 clones, around 92% occurring once; the ten biggest clones make up 6.5% to 9.5%. Material for sequencing was PBMCs or T cells enriched from blood (not recorded which). These receptors were obtained from a woman aged 18-35 years who had recovered from COVID-19. The CDR3 runs from the conserved cysteine through the conserved F or W. The D gene is left open where the match is weak. Expanded clones get a size class; other rows say once, few or many, or leave the size out.

clone_size: .
d_call: .
v_call: TRBV30
j_call: TRBJ1-2
cdr3_aa: CAWRWRASGYTF
cdr3_nt: TGTGCCTGGAGGTGGAGGGCCAGTGGCTACACCTTC

clone_size: .
d_call: .
v_call: TRBV18
j_call: TRBJ1-1
cdr3_aa: CASSPTGYRGTEAFF
cdr3_nt: TGTGCCAGCTCACCAACAGGGTACCGAGGGACTGAAGCTTTCTTT

clone_size: .
d_call: TRBD1
v_call: TRBV30
j_call: TRBJ1-2
cdr3_aa: CAVGQGAYGYTF
cdr3_nt: TGTGCCGTAGGTCAGGGGGCATATGGCTACACCTTC

clone_size: .
d_call: .
v_call: TRBV25-1
j_call: TRBJ1-1
cdr3_aa: CASRAGARGTEAFF
cdr3_nt: TGTGCCAGCAGAGCGGGGGCCCGCGGCACTGAAGCTTTCTTT

clone_size: .
d_call: .
v_call: TRBV5-1
j_call: TRBJ2-3
cdr3_aa: CARGWRGPSTDTQYF
cdr3_nt: TGCGCCAGGGGGTGGCGGGGGCCGAGCACAGATACGCAGTATTTT

clone_size: few
d_call: .
v_call: TRBV6-5
j_call: TRBJ2-3
cdr3_aa: CASTTLAPTDTQYF
cdr3_nt: TGTGCCAGCACCACCCTAGCGCCGACAGATACGCAGTATTTT

clone_size: few
d_call: .
v_call: TRBV28
j_call: TRBJ1-4
cdr3_aa: CASRPEGVGSEKLFF
cdr3_nt: TGTGCCAGCAGGCCCGAGGGGGTTGGGAGTGAAAAACTGTTTTTT

clone_size: .
d_call: .
v_call: TRBV27
j_call: TRBJ1-2
cdr3_aa: CASSFSGFSGYTF
cdr3_nt: TGTGCCAGCAGTTTTTCGGGTTTTAGTGGCTACACCTTC

clone_size: .
d_call: .
v_call: TRBV27
j_call: TRBJ2-6
cdr3_aa: CASSSLTGLDSGANVLTF
cdr3_nt: TGTGCCAGCAGTTCCCTAACCGGTTTAGACTCTGGGGCCAACGTCCTGACTTTC

clone_size: .
d_call: .
v_call: TRBV4-1
j_call: TRBJ1-5
cdr3_aa: CASSPRGNNQPQHF
cdr3_nt: TGCGCCAGCTCTCCAAGGGGGAACAATCAGCCCCAGCATTTT

clone_size: .
d_call: TRBD1
v_call: TRBV11-2
j_call: TRBJ1-2
cdr3_aa: CASSPHPLFDRAYGYTF
cdr3_nt: TGTGCCAGCAGCCCTCATCCCCTATTCGACAGGGCCTATGGCTACACCTTC

clone_size: .
d_call: TRBD1
v_call: TRBV2
j_call: TRBJ1-5
cdr3_aa: CASSATGAPSSNQPQHF
cdr3_nt: TGTGCCAGCAGTGCAACAGGGGCACCTTCTAGCAATCAGCCCCAGCATTTT

clone_size: .
d_call: TRBD2
v_call: TRBV7-6
j_call: TRBJ2-5
cdr3_aa: CASSSTSGQETQYF
cdr3_nt: TGTGCCAGCAGCTCGACTAGCGGGCAAGAGACCCAGTACTTC

clone_size: .
d_call: .
v_call: TRBV12-3/TRBV12-4
j_call: TRBJ1-4
cdr3_aa: CASSPTRQEKLFF
cdr3_nt: TGTGCCAGCAGTCCCACGAGACAGGAAAAACTGTTTTTT

clone_size: .
d_call: TRBD2
v_call: TRBV5-4
j_call: TRBJ2-7
cdr3_aa: CASSPISSGGILYEQYF
cdr3_nt: TGTGCCAGCAGCCCGATTTCGAGCGGGGGGATTCTCTACGAGCAGTACTTC

clone_size: .
d_call: .
v_call: TRBV4-1
j_call: TRBJ1-2
cdr3_aa: CASSPLRKGEGYTF
cdr3_nt: TGCGCCAGCAGCCCCCTAAGGAAGGGGGAAGGCTACACCTTC

clone_size: .
d_call: .
v_call: TRBV11-2
j_call: TRBJ2-7
cdr3_aa: CASSARRDSKTYEQYF
cdr3_nt: TGTGCCAGCAGCGCCCGCCGGGACTCCAAGACCTACGAGCAGTACTTC

clone_size: .
d_call: TRBD1
v_call: TRBV18
j_call: TRBJ2-7
cdr3_aa: CASSQGTAYEQYF
cdr3_nt: TGTGCCAGCTCACAAGGGACAGCCTACGAGCAGTACTTC

clone_size: .
d_call: .
v_call: TRBV3-1/TRBV3-2
j_call: TRBJ2-1
cdr3_aa: CASSQEQYNEQFF
cdr3_nt: TGTGCCAGCAGCCAAGAGCAGTACAATGAGCAGTTCTTC

clone_size: .
d_call: .
v_call: TRBV4-2
j_call: TRBJ2-2
cdr3_aa: CASSQERAGELFF
cdr3_nt: TGTGCCAGCAGCCAAGAGAGGGCCGGGGAGCTGTTTTTT

clone_size: once
d_call: TRBD1
v_call: TRBV6-5
j_call: TRBJ2-1
cdr3_aa: CASSYKTGLYNEQFF
cdr3_nt: TGTGCCAGCAGTTACAAGACAGGGCTCTACAATGAGCAGTTCTTC

clone_size: .
d_call: .
v_call: TRBV6-1
j_call: TRBJ1-1
cdr3_aa: CASSAPRLGLNTEAFF
cdr3_nt: TGTGCCAGCAGTGCCCCCCGACTTGGGTTGAACACTGAAGCTTTCTTT

clone_size: .
d_call: TRBD2
v_call: TRBV9
j_call: TRBJ2-3
cdr3_aa: CASSVAGGGDTQYF
cdr3_nt: TGTGCCAGCAGCGTAGCGGGGGGTGGGGATACGCAGTATTTT

clone_size: .
d_call: TRBD1
v_call: TRBV5-4
j_call: TRBJ1-4
cdr3_aa: CASRTGGLSNEKLFF
cdr3_nt: TGTGCCAGCCGGACAGGGGGCTTGAGTAATGAAAAACTGTTTTTT

clone_size: .
d_call: TRBD1
v_call: TRBV7-8
j_call: TRBJ2-7
cdr3_aa: CASSKRQGESNEQYF
cdr3_nt: TGTGCCAGCAGCAAACGACAGGGGGAATCTAACGAGCAGTACTTC

clone_size: .
d_call: .
v_call: TRBV5-1
j_call: TRBJ2-3
cdr3_aa: CASSIMSTDTQYF
cdr3_nt: TGCGCCAGCAGCATTATGAGCACAGATACGCAGTATTTT

clone_size: .
d_call: .
v_call: TRBV28
j_call: TRBJ1-6
cdr3_aa: CASSAGNSPLHF
cdr3_nt: TGTGCCAGCAGCGCAGGCAATTCACCCCTCCACTTT

clone_size: .
d_call: .
v_call: TRBV19
j_call: TRBJ1-2
cdr3_aa: CASRRAYGYTF
cdr3_nt: TGTGCCAGTAGGAGGGCATATGGCTACACCTTC

clone_size: .
d_call: .
v_call: TRBV24-1
j_call: TRBJ2-1
cdr3_aa: CATSDRRGHYNEQFF
cdr3_nt: TGTGCCACCAGTGACAGGCGGGGGCACTACAATGAGCAGTTCTTC

clone_size: .
d_call: TRBD1
v_call: TRBV5-1
j_call: TRBJ2-1
cdr3_aa: CASSLTTGTPYNEQFF
cdr3_nt: TGCGCCAGCAGCTTGACGACAGGGACCCCCTACAATGAGCAGTTCTTC

clone_size: .
d_call: TRBD1
v_call: TRBV10-2
j_call: TRBJ2-7
cdr3_aa: CASSEWDSTYEQYF
cdr3_nt: TGCGCCAGCAGTGAATGGGACAGCACCTACGAGCAGTACTTC

clone_size: .
d_call: .
v_call: TRBV5-1
j_call: TRBJ1-5
cdr3_aa: CASREGNQPQHF
cdr3_nt: TGCGCCAGCCGTGAGGGCAATCAGCCCCAGCATTTT

clone_size: once
d_call: TRBD1
v_call: TRBV19
j_call: TRBJ1-5
cdr3_aa: CASSGQGADQPQHF
cdr3_nt: TGTGCCAGTTCGGGGCAGGGGGCGGATCAGCCCCAGCATTTT

clone_size: .
d_call: .
v_call: TRBV6-1
j_call: TRBJ2-7
cdr3_aa: CASSEALTGPYEQYF
cdr3_nt: TGTGCCAGCAGTGAAGCGTTAACAGGCCCCTACGAGCAGTACTTC

clone_size: .
d_call: .
v_call: TRBV19
j_call: TRBJ1-1
cdr3_aa: CASSPERGRGDTEAFF
cdr3_nt: TGTGCCAGTAGCCCTGAAAGAGGCAGGGGAGACACTGAAGCTTTCTTT

clone_size: .
d_call: TRBD2
v_call: TRBV4-1
j_call: TRBJ2-2
cdr3_aa: CASSQDAGTSGGSNTGELFF
cdr3_nt: TGCGCCAGCAGCCAAGATGCCGGGACTAGCGGGGGTTCGAACACCGGGGAGCTGTTTTTT

clone_size: .
d_call: TRBD1
v_call: TRBV30
j_call: TRBJ1-3
cdr3_aa: CAWRRTGGASGNTIYF
cdr3_nt: TGTGCCTGGAGGCGGACAGGGGGGGCCTCTGGAAACACCATATATTTT

clone_size: .
d_call: .
v_call: TRBV6-5
j_call: TRBJ1-3
cdr3_aa: CASTVGQSSGNTIYF
cdr3_nt: TGTGCCAGCACAGTCGGACAGAGCTCTGGAAACACCATATATTTT

clone_size: .
d_call: .
v_call: TRBV5-1
j_call: TRBJ2-5
cdr3_aa: CASSRGARGEETQYF
cdr3_nt: TGCGCCAGCAGCCGTGGGGCCAGGGGGGAAGAGACCCAGTACTTC

clone_size: .
d_call: TRBD2
v_call: TRBV5-1
j_call: TRBJ2-2
cdr3_aa: CASSLAKTSGSTGELFF
cdr3_nt: TGCGCCAGCAGCTTGGCTAAGACTAGCGGCTCGACCGGGGAGCTGTTTTTT

clone_size: .
d_call: TRBD2
v_call: TRBV24-1
j_call: TRBJ2-3
cdr3_aa: CATSDSKRGADTQYF
cdr3_nt: TGTGCCACCAGTGATTCAAAGCGGGGGGCGGATACGCAGTATTTT

clone_size: .
d_call: .
v_call: TRBV7-9
j_call: TRBJ1-6
cdr3_aa: CASSLGASGINSPLHF
cdr3_nt: TGTGCCAGCAGCTTAGGGGCATCGGGAATAAATTCACCCCTCCACTTT

clone_size: .
d_call: TRBD1
v_call: TRBV19
j_call: TRBJ1-2
cdr3_aa: CASSIQGDIDGYTF
cdr3_nt: TGTGCCAGTAGTATCCAGGGGGATATTGATGGCTACACCTTC

clone_size: .
d_call: .
v_call: TRBV27
j_call: TRBJ2-5
cdr3_aa: CASSTPGMGIETQYF
cdr3_nt: TGTGCCAGCAGTACCCCCGGGATGGGAATTGAGACCCAGTACTTC

clone_size: .
d_call: .
v_call: TRBV27
j_call: TRBJ2-3
cdr3_aa: CASSLPSGRKYF
cdr3_nt: TGTGCCAGCAGTTTGCCCTCCGGGAGAAAGTATTTT

clone_size: .
d_call: TRBD1
v_call: TRBV30
j_call: TRBJ1-2
cdr3_aa: CASTGVSRESNYGYTF
cdr3_nt: TGTGCCTCGACAGGGGTGAGCAGGGAATCTAACTATGGCTACACCTTC

clone_size: .
d_call: .
v_call: TRBV4-1
j_call: TRBJ2-2
cdr3_aa: CASSQDPGAITGELFF
cdr3_nt: TGCGCCAGCAGCCAAGACCCAGGGGCCATCACCGGGGAGCTGTTTTTT

clone_size: .
d_call: .
v_call: TRBV6-2/TRBV6-3
j_call: TRBJ2-1
cdr3_aa: CASSNSGNEQFF
cdr3_nt: TGTGCCAGCAGTAATAGCGGCAATGAGCAGTTCTTC

clone_size: .
d_call: .
v_call: TRBV3-1/TRBV3-2
j_call: TRBJ2-4
cdr3_aa: CASSPRMGQVAKNIQYF
cdr3_nt: TGTGCCAGCAGCCCACGAATGGGACAAGTAGCCAAAAACATTCAGTACTTC

clone_size: .
d_call: TRBD2
v_call: TRBV9
j_call: TRBJ2-3
cdr3_aa: CASTLYLAGGPDTQYF
cdr3_nt: TGTGCCAGCACCCTGTACTTAGCGGGGGGCCCAGATACGCAGTATTTT

clone_size: .
d_call: .
v_call: TRBV5-7
j_call: TRBJ1-5
cdr3_aa: CASTYSDRPDQPQHF
cdr3_nt: TGTGCCAGCACCTACAGCGACAGACCCGATCAGCCCCAGCATTTT

clone_size: medium-sized
d_call: .
v_call: TRBV9
j_call: TRBJ1-1
cdr3_aa: CASSVGGLGNTEAFF
cdr3_nt: TGTGCCAGCAGCGTAGGAGGGCTCGGCAACACTGAAGCTTTCTTT

clone_size: .
d_call: .
v_call: TRBV2
j_call: TRBJ2-5
cdr3_aa: CASRRGETQYF
cdr3_nt: TGTGCCAGCAGACGGGGGGAGACCCAGTACTTC

clone_size: .
d_call: TRBD1
v_call: TRBV5-1
j_call: TRBJ1-2
cdr3_aa: CASGPGTGLYGYTF
cdr3_nt: TGCGCCAGCGGACCCGGGACAGGGCTCTATGGCTACACCTTC

clone_size: .
d_call: TRBD1
v_call: TRBV28
j_call: TRBJ1-1
cdr3_aa: CASSRTVVPGGGAFF
cdr3_nt: TGTGCCAGCAGTCGAACGGTTGTCCCAGGGGGTGGAGCTTTCTTT

clone_size: .
d_call: .
v_call: TRBV18
j_call: TRBJ1-4
cdr3_aa: CASSPQSDRPEKLFF
cdr3_nt: TGTGCCAGCTCACCGCAAAGCGACAGGCCTGAAAAACTGTTTTTT

clone_size: .
d_call: TRBD1
v_call: TRBV20-1
j_call: TRBJ2-1
cdr3_aa: CSARTGDLQFF
cdr3_nt: TGCAGTGCAAGGACAGGGGATTTACAGTTCTTC

clone_size: .
d_call: TRBD2
v_call: TRBV12-3/TRBV12-4
j_call: TRBJ2-7
cdr3_aa: CASSLAGTKARF
cdr3_nt: TGTGCCAGCAGTTTAGCAGGGACTAAGGCTCGTTTC

clone_size: .
d_call: .
v_call: TRBV2
j_call: TRBJ2-3
cdr3_aa: CASSEDYTDTQYF
cdr3_nt: TGTGCCAGCAGTGAGGACTACACAGATACGCAGTATTTT